This T cell receptor beta chain originates from a study of control samples from healthy donors and cancer patients. The CDR3 contains 13 residues. Deletions cut 3 bases from V and 1 base from J, with 6 bases between. TCRdb's table, derived via immunoSEQ multiplex PCR, lists solely in-frame clones and lacks some. The sample has 170,000 or so clones; about 91% are singletons. This receptor was obtained from a middle-aged woman in good health. This chain links TRBV12-3 or TRBV12-4 with TRBJ1-1; D is unclear. The material sequenced was blood. The CDR3 reads CASSFQPNTEAFF. In nucleotides, the CDR3 is TGTGCCAGCAGTTTTCAGCCGAACACTGAAGCTTTCTTT.